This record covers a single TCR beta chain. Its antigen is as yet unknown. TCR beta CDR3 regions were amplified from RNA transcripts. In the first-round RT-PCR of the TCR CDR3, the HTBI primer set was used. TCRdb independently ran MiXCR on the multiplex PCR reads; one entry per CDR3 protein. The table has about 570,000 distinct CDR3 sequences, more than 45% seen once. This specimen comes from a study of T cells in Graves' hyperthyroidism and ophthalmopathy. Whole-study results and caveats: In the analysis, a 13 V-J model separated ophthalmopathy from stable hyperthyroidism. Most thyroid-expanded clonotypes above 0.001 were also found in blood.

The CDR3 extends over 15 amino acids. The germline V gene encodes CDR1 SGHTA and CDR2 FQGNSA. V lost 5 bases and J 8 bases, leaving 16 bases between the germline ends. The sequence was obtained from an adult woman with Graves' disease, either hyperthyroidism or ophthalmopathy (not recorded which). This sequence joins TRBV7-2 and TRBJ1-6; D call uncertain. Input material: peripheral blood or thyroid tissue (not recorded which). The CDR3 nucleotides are TGTGCCAGCAGCCAAGATCGTAGAGACCATTCACCCCTCCACTTT. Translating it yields CASSQDRRDHSPLHF.